The present entry profiles one T cell receptor beta chain with its context. The data are from a study of CXCR3-negative and CXCR3-positive naive CD8 T cells. The CDR3 loop spans 13 amino acids. The germline V gene encodes CDR1 SEHNR and CDR2 FQNEAQ (reference sequence). TRB cDNA was prepared as libraries by UMI-labeled 5' RACE. TCRdb reprocessed the 5' RACE reads, keeping one entry per CDR3 protein, no DNA. The repertoire table contains roughly 100,000 distinct CDR3 sequences. The chain employs TRBV7-9 and TRBJ1-1. This clonotype was obtained from a human donor in good health. Some clones in this sample may be carry-over from other donors' samples. Sample: naive CXCR3- CD8+ T cells from blood. Subset in this sample: CD45RO-CCR7+CD27+CD95- naive CD8+ T cells lacking CXCR3 (TNR3-). CDR3 sequence reads: CASVYRGGTEAFF.